What follows are 31 T cell receptor beta chains derived from one specimen sequenced in a study of blood T cell repertoires in COVID-19. The method was immunoSEQ multiplex PCR; TCRdb's version includes in-frame clones alone and lacks a portion of them. The sample holds some 210,000 clones, 80% to 95% seen once. Material: peripheral blood. Source of these receptors: a man aged 55 to 69 with COVID-19, enrolled during active disease.

The chain uses TRBV5-1 and TRBJ1-2; TRBD1 might be the D (5 bases). Germline CDR1 and CDR2: SGHRS and YFSETQ. V gave up 3 bases and J gave up 1 base, with 10 bases separating them. The CDR3 covers 14 residues. CDR3 region: CASSSTEYNYGYTF. Written as DNA, the CDR3 is TGCGCCAGCAGCTCGACAGAATATAACTATGGCTACACCTTC.

V gene TRBV30 combines with J gene TRBJ1-5; 8 nucleotides match TRBD1. J lost 5 bases, V lost 5 bases, and 5 bases had no gene match. Germline assignment: CDR1 GTSNPN and CDR2 SVGIG (reference sequence). The CDR3 sequence is 13 residues long. The CDR3 nucleotides read TGTGCCTGGGCCGGGACAGGTGATCAGCCCCAGCATTTT. This translates into CAWAGTGDQPQHF.

The gene calls are TRBV6-2 or TRBV6-3 and TRBJ2-2, with 7 bases lining up with TRBD1. The CDR3 extends over 14 amino acids. CDR1 and CDR2 (germline): MNHEY, SVGEGT. Germline trimming cut 5 bases from V and 3 bases from J; bases unmatched to any gene: 3. The CDR3 here is CASSRGQYTGELFF. The CDR3 DNA is TGTGCCAGCAGTCGGGGACAGTACACCGGGGAGCTGTTTTTT.

The chain recombines TRBV4-1 with TRBJ2-3; TRBD2 matches at 8 bases. Germline CDR1 MGHRA, CDR2 YSYEKL. The CDR3 has 17 residues. With 5 bases clipped from V and 0 bases from J, the junction kept 10 bases outside the gene matches. CDR3 coding DNA: TGCGCCAGCAGCAGTACCCCGGGACTAGTGAGCACAGATACGCAGTATTTT. Translation gives CASSSTPGLVSTDTQYF.

The CDR3, as DNA: TGTGCCAGCAGTTCTCTTAGTGCTGGCTACACCTTC. It is translated as CASSSLSAGYTF. The chain couples TRBV7-2 to TRBJ1-2; D is unclear. This CDR3 is built from 12 residues. Trimming removed 6 bases from V and 7 bases from J, with 12 bases in between. Germline CDR1 reads SGHTA; CDR2 reads FQGNSA.

V and J are TRBV30 and TRBJ1-6; a possible D gene is TRBD1 (5 bases). CDR1 is GTSNPN and CDR2 is SVGIG in the germline V gene (reference sequence). With 0 bases removed from V and 9 bases from J, the gap between germline ends came to 12 bases. This CDR3 spans 14 amino acids. The CDR3: CAWSVLDTGSPLHF. The CDR3 DNA reads TGTGCCTGGAGTGTGTTGGACACGGGTTCACCCCTCCACTTT.

V usage is TRBV19 and J usage is TRBJ1-2, with TRBD1 matching over 9 bases. J gave up 6 bases and V 8 bases, and 10 bases lay outside the gene matches. The CDR3 runs to 14 residues. Germline V CDR1 and CDR2: LNHDA, SQIVND (reference sequence). This chain's CDR3 is CASVSRDRENGYTF. The CDR3 DNA follows: TGTGCCAGTGTATCCCGGGACAGGGAAAATGGCTACACCTTC. Full variable domain (outside the CDR3, taken from reference TRBV19 and TRBJ1-2): DGGITQSPKYLFRKEGQNVTLSCEQNLNHDAMYWYRQDPGQGLRLIYYSQIVNDFQKGDIAEGYSVSREKKESFPLTVTSAQKNPTAFYLCASVSRDRENGYTFGSGTRLTVV.

J is TRBJ2-3 and V is TRBV30, with a possible D match to TRBD2 (7 bases). There are 14 residues in the CDR3. The germline CDR1 and CDR2 sequences are GTSNPN and SVGIG (reference sequence). Trimming stripped 0 bases from V and 5 bases from J, with 12 bases between. CDR3 residues: CAWSVGGPVDTQYF. In DNA form, the CDR3 reads TGTGCCTGGAGTGTGGGGGGGCCTGTAGATACGCAGTATTTT.

V is TRBV3-1 (or the pseudogene TRBV3-2) and J is TRBJ2-3; perhaps TRBD2 as D (6 bases). Germline CDR1 LGHDT, CDR2 YNNKEL (reference sequence). Trimming took 0 bases from V and 6 from J, leaving 19 bases between them. The CDR3 loop spans 17 amino acids. CDR3 nucleotide sequence: TGTGCCAGCAGCCAAGATGTCGGACTCCACCGGGGGGATACGCAGTATTTT. This translates into CASSQDVGLHRGDTQYF.

In its sample, this clone was seen once. The V gene is TRBV7-9, the J gene TRBJ1-1; tentatively, D is TRBD1 (5 bases). Germline CDR1 reads SEHNR; CDR2 reads FQNEAQ (reference sequence). This CDR3 comprises 15 residues. Trimming cost V 5 bases and J 0 bases, with 13 bases left between them. The DNA of the CDR3 is TGTGCCAGCAGCCGCCGGGGGGAAGTGAACACTGAAGCTTTCTTT. Residues: CASSRRGEVNTEAFF.

The chain uses TRBV5-1 and TRBJ2-1; D gene ambiguous. The germline gives CDR1 SGHRS, CDR2 YFSETQ. The CDR3 extends over 15 amino acids. Trimming pared 2 bases from V and 2 bases from J, leaving 11 bases between. CDR3 region: CASSLSSATYNEQFF. CDR3 coding DNA: TGCGCCAGCAGCTTATCCAGCGCAACCTACAATGAGCAGTTCTTC.

The rearrangement links TRBV5-6 to TRBJ1-1; TRBD1 matches 8 bases. Germline trimming cut 0 bases from V and 5 bases from J; bases unmatched to any gene: 6. The CDR3 runs 15 residues. From germline, CDR1 is SGHDT and CDR2 YYEEEE. CDR3 protein: CASSLGQGRETEAFF. The DNA for the CDR3 is TGTGCCAGCAGCTTGGGACAGGGGAGGGAGACTGAAGCTTTCTTT.

The CDR3 loop is CASRRMPGDSPLHF. DNA for the CDR3: TGTGCCAGCAGAAGGATGCCCGGGGATTCACCCCTCCACTTT. The chain joins TRBV27 to TRBJ1-6, with D unresolved. CDR1 and CDR2 (germline): MNHEY, SMNVEV (reference sequence). This CDR3 is 14 amino acids long. V was clipped by 6 bases and J by 8 bases, with 14 bases between them.

The chain has TRBV18 and TRBJ2-1; 9 positions match TRBD2. Trimming removed 3 bases from V and 1 base from J; junction bases left unmatched: 4. This CDR3 is built from 16 residues. Germline V lookup: CDR1 KGHSH, CDR2 LQKENI. The CDR3 reads CASSPAGGLSYNEQFF. In nucleotides, the CDR3 is TGTGCCAGCTCACCGGCGGGAGGGCTTTCCTACAATGAGCAGTTCTTC.

V and J are TRBV2 and TRBJ1-4, with 8 bases aligning to TRBD1. The germline V gene encodes CDR1 SNHLY and CDR2 FYNNEI. The CDR3 is 16 residues long. V dropped 5 bases and J dropped 0; count of bases not matched to a gene: 5. The CDR3 DNA follows: TGTGCCAGCAGTTCCCCGGGACAGGCAACTAATGAAAAACTGTTTTTT. Translating gives CASSSPGQATNEKLFF.

This clone was seen only once. The chain couples TRBV7-9 to TRBJ2-3, with 9 positions matching TRBD2. J lost 2 bases, V lost 2 bases, and 5 bases had no gene match. There are 16 residues in the CDR3. From germline, CDR1 is SEHNR and CDR2 FQNEAQ (reference sequence). The DNA of the CDR3 is TGTGCCAGCAGCTTATGGCGGGGGGGAACCACAGATACGCAGTATTTT. It codes for CASSLWRGGTTDTQYF.

The V and J genes are TRBV9 and TRBJ1-3, with 7 positions matching TRBD1. CDR1 is SGDLS and CDR2 is YYNGEE in the germline V gene. CDR3 length equals 15 residues. Germline trimming cut 2 bases from V and 1 base from J; bases unmatched to any gene: 3. The CDR3 here is CASSVSDRSGNTIYF. CDR3 in DNA: TGTGCCAGCAGCGTTTCGGACAGGTCTGGAAACACCATATATTTT.

This chain uses TRBV2 with TRBJ2-3; D not certain. V dropped 1 base and J dropped 7 bases, with 6 bases sitting between them. The CDR3 spans 12 residues. CDR1 and CDR2 from the germline V gene are SNHLY and FYNNEI. The CDR3 region has the DNA TGTGCCAGCAGTGAAGGCTACTATACGCAGTATTTT. Amino acids: CASSEGYYTQYF.

The sample holds one count of this clone. This rearrangement joins TRBV29-1 to TRBJ2-7; 11 positions agree with TRBD2. V gave up 3 bases and J gave up 5 bases; unmatched junction bases: 12. There are 16 residues in the CDR3. Germline V CDR1 and CDR2: SQVTM, ANQGSEA. CDR3 loop: CSVDGVSGRAAHEQYF. DNA for the CDR3: TGCAGCGTTGATGGGGTTAGCGGGAGGGCCGCCCACGAGCAGTACTTC.

The chain combines TRBV2 with TRBJ1-1; D is unresolved. This CDR3 has 13 amino acids. Per the germline V gene, CDR1 is SNHLY and CDR2 is FYNNEI. V lost 7 bases, J lost 2 bases, and 11 bases lay in between. Written as DNA, the CDR3 is TGTGCCAGCACTCGGGAGAAAAACACTGAAGCTTTCTTT. It codes for CASTREKNTEAFF.

This clone was observed once. The chain employs TRBV7-6 and TRBJ2-3, with D possibly TRBD2 on 6 matching bases. The germline V gene encodes CDR1 SGHVS and CDR2 FNYEAQ. V was pared by 1 base and J by 2 bases, with 13 bases between. The CDR3 totals 16 residues. CDR3 coding DNA: TGTGCCAGCAGCTTAGTCGTGGGGGGAGTCACAGATACGCAGTATTTT. This codes for CASSLVVGGVTDTQYF.

V and J are TRBV5-5 and TRBJ2-5; 15 nucleotides agree with TRBD2. The V and J ends lost 5 bases and 1 base, in that order; junction bases with no gene match: 9. This CDR3 has 18 residues. CDR1 SGHKS and CDR2 YYEKEE come from the germline V gene (reference sequence). The CDR3 DNA sequence: TGTGCCAGCAGTCGCGGACTAGCGGGAGGGTCTGGCCAAGAGACCCAGTACTTC. Amino acid sequence: CASSRGLAGGSGQETQYF.

The chain links TRBV5-1 to TRBJ1-4; TRBD1 is a possible D gene (6 bases). CDR3 length: 14 residues. The germline V gene has CDR1 SGHRS and CDR2 YFSETQ. V lost 3 bases and J lost 8, with 14 bases in between. CDR3 sequence: CASSSSDRPEKLFF. The CDR3 DNA follows: TGCGCCAGCAGCTCCAGCGACAGGCCAGAAAAACTGTTTTTT. The variable domain in full, with the rest retrieved from reference TRBV5-1 and TRBJ1-4, is KAGVTQTPRYLIKTRGQQVTLSCSPISGHRSVSWYQQTPGQGLQFLFEYFSETQRNKGNFPGRFSGRQFSNSRSEMNVSTLELGDSALYLCASSSSDRPEKLFFGSGTQLSVL.

Points on this clone: Other DNA sequences in the sample encode the same CDR3. The chain employs TRBV7-2 and TRBJ2-1, with D possibly TRBD1 on 6 matching bases. The ends were cut back, 6 bases at V and 4 bases at J, with 10 bases in the middle. The CDR3 runs 13 residues. Germline lookup yields CDR1 SGHTA and CDR2 FQGNSA. The CDR3 DNA sequence: TGTGCCAGCAGTCTTGACAGGTACAATGAGCAGTTCTTC. Translation gives CASSLDRYNEQFF.

This rearrangement joins TRBV9 to TRBJ1-3, with 9 bases fitting TRBD1. The CDR3 runs to 17 residues. Trimming cost V 4 bases and J 2 bases; bases outside gene matches: 10. Germline V gene sequence: CDR1 SGDLS, CDR2 YYNGEE. Here the CDR3 reads CASSQTMTGGTGNTIYF. For the CDR3, the DNA is TGTGCCAGCAGCCAGACAATGACAGGGGGTACTGGAAACACCATATATTTT.

The CDR3, as DNA: TGTGCCAGCAGCAAACCCTGGCGGGAGTCTTCGAACACCGGGGAGCTGTTTTTT. Translated: CASSKPWRESSNTGELFF. V gene TRBV21-1 combines with J gene TRBJ2-2; whether TRBD2, the table's D call, matches the DNA was not checked. TRBV21-1 is tagged as a pseudogene. This CDR3 is 18 amino acids long.

A remark on this clone: The sample holds other DNA sequences that translate to the same CDR3. The chain joins TRBV7-9 to TRBJ2-7; 10 bases are shared with TRBD1. Germline V gene lookup returns CDR1 SEHNR and CDR2 FQNEAQ (reference sequence). The J segment lost 7 bases and the V segment lost 4 bases, leaving 7 bases of the junction unmatched. This CDR3 spans 14 amino acids. This CDR3 is CASSSPGQGREQYF. The DNA of the CDR3 is TGTGCCAGCAGCTCTCCGGGACAGGGGAGGGAGCAGTACTTC.

The J gene is TRBJ1-4, the V gene TRBV5-5, with D possibly TRBD1 on 6 matching bases. CDR3 size: 14 residues. In germline, CDR1 is SGHKS, CDR2 YYEKEE (reference sequence). V lost 4 bases and J lost 0, with 7 bases in between. CDR3 in amino acids: CASSDRTTNEKLFF. CDR3 nucleotides: TGTGCCAGCAGCGACAGGACAACTAATGAAAAACTGTTTTTT.

This chain links TRBV5-4 with TRBJ1-2; no reliable D call. Germline CDR1 reads SGHNT; CDR2 reads YYREEE (reference sequence). The CDR3 covers 11 residues. Trimming took 2 bases from V and 8 from J, leaving 7 bases between them. This CDR3 reads CASSFGRGYTF. CDR3 bases: TGTGCCAGCAGCTTCGGGAGGGGCTACACCTTC. Full variable domain (remainder filled in from reference TRBV5-4 and TRBJ1-2): ETGVTQSPTHLIKTRGQQVTLRCSSQSGHNTVSWYQQALGQGPQFIFQYYREEENGRGNFPPRFSGLQFPNYSSELNVNALELDDSALYLCASSFGRGYTFGSGTRLTVV.

The chain employs TRBV10-3 and TRBJ1-2; TRBD1 matches 8 bases. This CDR3 has 15 amino acids. V gave up 4 bases and J gave up 7 bases; unmatched junction bases: 11. Germline V gene lookup returns CDR1 ENHRY and CDR2 SYGVKD. CDR3 coding DNA: TGTGCCATCAGTGCTGGACAGGGCGGGACGGGTGGCTACACCTTC. Translated, it gives CAISAGQGGTGGYTF.

J is TRBJ1-2 and V is TRBV5-6; D ambiguous. This CDR3 spans 15 amino acids. Deletions cut 4 bases from V and 0 bases from J, with 13 bases between. The germline V gene has CDR1 SGHDT and CDR2 YYEEEE. As DNA, the CDR3 is TGTGCCAGCAGCCATACACAGACGCCTAACTATGGCTACACCTTC. Translating it yields CASSHTQTPNYGYTF.